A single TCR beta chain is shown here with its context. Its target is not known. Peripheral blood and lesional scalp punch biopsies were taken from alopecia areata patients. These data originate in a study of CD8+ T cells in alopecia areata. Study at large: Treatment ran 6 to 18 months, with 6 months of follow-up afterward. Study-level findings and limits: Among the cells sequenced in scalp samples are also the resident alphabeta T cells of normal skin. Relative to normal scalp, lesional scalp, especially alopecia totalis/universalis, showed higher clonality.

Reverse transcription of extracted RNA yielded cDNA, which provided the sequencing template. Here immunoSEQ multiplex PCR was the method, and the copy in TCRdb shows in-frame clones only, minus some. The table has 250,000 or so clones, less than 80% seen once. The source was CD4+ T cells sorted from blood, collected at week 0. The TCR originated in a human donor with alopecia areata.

The CDR3 DNA reads TGCGCCAGCAGCAAAAGAGAGCTAGCTTCGTCCAATGAGCAGTTCTTC. Protein sequence: CASSKRELASSNEQFF. V usage is TRBV4-3 and J usage is TRBJ2-1; perhaps TRBD2 as D (5 bases). The CDR3 contains 16 residues. V shed 5 bases and J shed 6 bases, with 20 bases lying between them. CDR1 LGHNA and CDR2 YSLEER come from the germline V gene.